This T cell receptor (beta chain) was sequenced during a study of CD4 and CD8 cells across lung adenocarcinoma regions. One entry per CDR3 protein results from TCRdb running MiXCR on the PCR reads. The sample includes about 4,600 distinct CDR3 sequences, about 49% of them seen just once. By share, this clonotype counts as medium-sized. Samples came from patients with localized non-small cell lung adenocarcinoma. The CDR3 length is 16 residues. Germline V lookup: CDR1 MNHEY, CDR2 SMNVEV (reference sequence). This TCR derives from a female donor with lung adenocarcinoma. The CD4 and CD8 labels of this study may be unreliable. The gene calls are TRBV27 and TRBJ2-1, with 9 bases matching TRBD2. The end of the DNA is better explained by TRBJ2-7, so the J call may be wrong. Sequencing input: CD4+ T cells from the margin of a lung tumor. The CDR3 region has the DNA TGTGCCAGCAGTCTTTTCTATAGCGGGGGTACCTACGAGCAGTACTTC. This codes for CASSLFYSGGTYEQYF.